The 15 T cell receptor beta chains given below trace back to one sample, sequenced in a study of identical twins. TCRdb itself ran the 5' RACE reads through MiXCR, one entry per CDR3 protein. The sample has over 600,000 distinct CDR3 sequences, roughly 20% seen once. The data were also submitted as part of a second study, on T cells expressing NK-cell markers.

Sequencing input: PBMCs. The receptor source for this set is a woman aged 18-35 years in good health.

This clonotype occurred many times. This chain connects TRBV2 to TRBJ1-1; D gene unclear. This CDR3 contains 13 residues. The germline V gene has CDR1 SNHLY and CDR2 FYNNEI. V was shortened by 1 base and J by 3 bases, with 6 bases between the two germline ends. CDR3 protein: CASSEEAYTEAFF. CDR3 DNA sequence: TGTGCCAGCAGTGAAGAGGCTTACACTGAAGCTTTCTTT.

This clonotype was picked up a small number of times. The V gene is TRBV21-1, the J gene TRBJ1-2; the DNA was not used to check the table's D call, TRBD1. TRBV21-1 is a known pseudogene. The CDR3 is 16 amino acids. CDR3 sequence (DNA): TGTGCCAGCAGCTCCCTAGAACAGGGGCGGGCCTATGGCTACACCTTC. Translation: CASSSLEQGRAYGYTF.

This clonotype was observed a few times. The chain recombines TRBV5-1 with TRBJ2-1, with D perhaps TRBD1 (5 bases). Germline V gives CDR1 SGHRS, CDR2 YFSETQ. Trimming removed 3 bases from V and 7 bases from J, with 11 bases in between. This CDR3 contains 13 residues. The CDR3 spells CASSWGPGNEQFF. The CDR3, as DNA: TGCGCCAGCAGCTGGGGCCCAGGGAATGAGCAGTTCTTC.

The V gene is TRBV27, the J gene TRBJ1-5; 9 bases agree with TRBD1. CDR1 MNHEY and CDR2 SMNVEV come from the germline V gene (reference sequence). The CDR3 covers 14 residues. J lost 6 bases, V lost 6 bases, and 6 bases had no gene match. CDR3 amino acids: CASRRQGDFQPQHF. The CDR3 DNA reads TGTGCCAGCAGGCGACAGGGGGATTTTCAGCCCCAGCATTTT.

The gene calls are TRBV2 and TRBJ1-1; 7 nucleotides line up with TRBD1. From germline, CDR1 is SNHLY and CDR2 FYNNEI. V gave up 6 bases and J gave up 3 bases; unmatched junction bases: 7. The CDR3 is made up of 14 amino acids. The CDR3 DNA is TGTGCCAGCAGAGACGTACAGGGGCACACTGAAGCTTTCTTT. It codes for CASRDVQGHTEAFF.

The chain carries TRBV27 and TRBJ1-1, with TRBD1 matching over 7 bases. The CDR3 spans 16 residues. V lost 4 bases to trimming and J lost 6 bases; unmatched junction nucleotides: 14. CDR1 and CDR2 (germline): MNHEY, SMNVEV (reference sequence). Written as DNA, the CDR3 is TGTGCCAGCAGTTCAGACTCGACAGGGTGGATAGCTGAAGCTTTCTTT. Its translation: CASSSDSTGWIAEAFF.

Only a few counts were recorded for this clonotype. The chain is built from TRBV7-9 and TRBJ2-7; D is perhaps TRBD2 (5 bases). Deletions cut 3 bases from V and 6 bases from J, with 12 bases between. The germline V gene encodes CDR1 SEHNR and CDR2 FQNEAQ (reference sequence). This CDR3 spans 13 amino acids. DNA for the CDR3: TGTGCCAGCAGCTTTAGTGGTGCGGGCGAGCAGTACTTC. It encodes CASSFSGAGEQYF.

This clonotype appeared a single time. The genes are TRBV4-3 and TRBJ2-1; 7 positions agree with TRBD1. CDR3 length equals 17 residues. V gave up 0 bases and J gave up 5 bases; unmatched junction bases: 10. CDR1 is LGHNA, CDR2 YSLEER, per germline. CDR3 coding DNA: TGCGCCAGCAGCCAAGATCAAGCTGGGACAGCACACAATGAGCAGTTCTTC. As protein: CASSQDQAGTAHNEQFF.

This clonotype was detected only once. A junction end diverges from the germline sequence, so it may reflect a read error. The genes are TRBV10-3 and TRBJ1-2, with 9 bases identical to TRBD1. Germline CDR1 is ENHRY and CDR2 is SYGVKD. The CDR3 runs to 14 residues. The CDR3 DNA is TGTGCCAGCAGTCCTGGGGACAGGGTGTATGGCTACACCTTC. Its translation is CASSPGDRVYGYTF.

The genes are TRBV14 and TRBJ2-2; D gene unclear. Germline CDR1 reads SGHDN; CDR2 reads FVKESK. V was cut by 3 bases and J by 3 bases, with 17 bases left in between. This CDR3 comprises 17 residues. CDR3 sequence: CASSHLDQGRDTGELFF. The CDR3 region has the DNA TGTGCCAGCAGCCACCTAGACCAAGGACGGGACACCGGGGAGCTGTTTTTT.

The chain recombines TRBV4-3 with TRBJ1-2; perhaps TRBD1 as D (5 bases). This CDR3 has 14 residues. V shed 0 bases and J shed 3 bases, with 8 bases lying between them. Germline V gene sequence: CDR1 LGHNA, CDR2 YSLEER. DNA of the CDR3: TGCGCCAGCAGCCAAGAACGGGGCGACTATGGCTACACCTTC. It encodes CASSQERGDYGYTF.

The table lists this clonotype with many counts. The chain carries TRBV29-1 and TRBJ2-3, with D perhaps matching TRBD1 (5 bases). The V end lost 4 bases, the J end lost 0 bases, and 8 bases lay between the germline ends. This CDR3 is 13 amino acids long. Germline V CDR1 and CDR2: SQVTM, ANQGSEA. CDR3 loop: CSVARGSTDTQYF. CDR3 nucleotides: TGCAGCGTTGCAAGGGGTAGCACAGATACGCAGTATTTT.

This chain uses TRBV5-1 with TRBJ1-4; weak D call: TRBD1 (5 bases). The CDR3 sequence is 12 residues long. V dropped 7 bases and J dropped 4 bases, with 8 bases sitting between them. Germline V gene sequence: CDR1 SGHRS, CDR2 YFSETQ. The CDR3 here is CASRQSNEKLFF. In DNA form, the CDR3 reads TGCGCCAGCCGACAGAGTAATGAAAAACTGTTTTTT.

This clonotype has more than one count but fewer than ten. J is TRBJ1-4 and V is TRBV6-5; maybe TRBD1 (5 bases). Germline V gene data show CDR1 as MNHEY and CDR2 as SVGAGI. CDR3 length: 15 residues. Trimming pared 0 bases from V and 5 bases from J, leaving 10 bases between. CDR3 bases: TGTGCCAGCAGTTACTCGCAGGGCACGAATGAAAAACTGTTTTTT. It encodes CASSYSQGTNEKLFF.

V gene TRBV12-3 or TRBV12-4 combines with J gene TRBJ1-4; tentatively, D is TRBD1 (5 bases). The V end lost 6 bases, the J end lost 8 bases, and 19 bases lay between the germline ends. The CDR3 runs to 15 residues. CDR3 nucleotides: TGTGCCAGCAGCTTACGGGGCCGCCCCGAGGAAAAACTGTTTTTT. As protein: CASSLRGRPEEKLFF.